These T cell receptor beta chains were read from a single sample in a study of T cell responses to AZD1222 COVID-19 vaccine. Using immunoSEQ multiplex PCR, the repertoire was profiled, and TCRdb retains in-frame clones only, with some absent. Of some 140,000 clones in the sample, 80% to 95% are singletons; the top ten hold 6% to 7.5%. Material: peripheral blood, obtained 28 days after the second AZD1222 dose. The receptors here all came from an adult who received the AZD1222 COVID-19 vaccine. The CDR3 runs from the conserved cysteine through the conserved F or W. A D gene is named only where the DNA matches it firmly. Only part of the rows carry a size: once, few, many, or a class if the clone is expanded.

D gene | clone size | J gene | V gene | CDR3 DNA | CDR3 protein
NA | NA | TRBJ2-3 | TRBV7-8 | TGTGCCAGCAGTAAGAGCGGGCTAAGCACAGATACGCAGTATTTT | CASSKSGLSTDTQYF
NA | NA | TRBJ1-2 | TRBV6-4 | TGTGCCAGCAGTGACGGTCGGGGGGCGGACTATGGCTACACCTTC | CASSDGRGADYGYTF
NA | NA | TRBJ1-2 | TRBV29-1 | TGCAGCGTTGAGGACGATAAAATGGGCTATGGCTACACCTTC | CSVEDDKMGYGYTF
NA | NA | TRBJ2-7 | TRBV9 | TGTGCCAGCAGCCCACGTGGCTGGTTCGAGCAGTACTTC | CASSPRGWFEQYF
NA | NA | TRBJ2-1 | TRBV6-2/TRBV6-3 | TGTGCCAGCAGTTACATAGGCTTCGGCGATGAGCAGTTCTTC | CASSYIGFGDEQFF
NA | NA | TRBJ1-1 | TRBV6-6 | TGTGCCAGCAGCGGCAGACATGAAGCTTTCTTT | CASSGRHEAFF
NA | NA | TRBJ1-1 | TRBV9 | TGTGCCAGCAGCGTACAGGGAAAGGCCCCTGAAGCTTTCTTT | CASSVQGKAPEAFF
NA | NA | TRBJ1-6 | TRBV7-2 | TGTGCCAGCAGCTTATCTGGCAGGGCGACACCCCTCCACTTT | CASSLSGRATPLHF
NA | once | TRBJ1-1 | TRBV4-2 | TGTGCCAGCAGCCAAGGAGACCAAACTGAAGCTTTCTTT | CASSQGDQTEAFF
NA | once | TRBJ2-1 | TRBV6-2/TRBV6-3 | TGTGCCAGCAGTAGGACCGGCTCTCGCAATGAGCAGTTCTTC | CASSRTGSRNEQFF
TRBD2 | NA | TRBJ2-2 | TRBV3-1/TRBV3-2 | TGTGCCAGCAGCCAAGCCCCTATGTTTGCGGGGGGGCTAGAGCTGTTTTTT | CASSQAPMFAGGLELFF
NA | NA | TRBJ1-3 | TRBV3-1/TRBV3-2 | TGTGCCAGCAGCCAAGCGGGATACACGACCGATGGAAACACCATATATTTT | CASSQAGYTTDGNTIYF
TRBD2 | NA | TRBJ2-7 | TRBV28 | TGTGCCAGCAGTTTCCCTAGCGGGGGGGGGCCCTACGAGCAGTACTTC | CASSFPSGGGPYEQYF
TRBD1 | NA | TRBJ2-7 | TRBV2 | TGTGCCAGCAGGGATACCGGGACAGGCTACGAGCAGTACTTC | CASRDTGTGYEQYF
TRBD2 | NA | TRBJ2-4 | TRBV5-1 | TGCGCCAGCAGCTTGGAGTCGGGACTAGCCTACATTCAGTACTTC | CASSLESGLAYIQYF
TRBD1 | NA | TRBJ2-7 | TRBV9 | TGTGCCAGCAGCGGTTCCCCACAGGGGGTCCACGAGCAGTACTTC | CASSGSPQGVHEQYF
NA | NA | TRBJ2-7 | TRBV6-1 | TGTGCCAGCAGTGAAGCTCCCGGACCCTACGAGCAGTACTTC | CASSEAPGPYEQYF
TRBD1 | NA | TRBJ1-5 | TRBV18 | TGTGCCAGCTCACCATTCGGACAGGGAGGTTTTCAGCCCCAGCATTTT | CASSPFGQGGFQPQHF
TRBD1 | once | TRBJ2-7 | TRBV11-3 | TGTGCCAGCAGCCCCCGGGGACAGGGGAGAGGCGAGCAGTACTTC | CASSPRGQGRGEQYF
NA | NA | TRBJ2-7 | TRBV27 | TGTGCCAGCAGTTTATACCCCAGGAGCGAGCAGTACTTC | CASSLYPRSEQYF
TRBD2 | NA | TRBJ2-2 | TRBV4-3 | TGCGCCAGCAGCCAAGGCGGCGGGGGTTATGGCACCGGGGAGCTGTTTTTT | CASSQGGGGYGTGELFF
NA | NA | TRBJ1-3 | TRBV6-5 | TGTGCCAGCAGTTACTCTCAGGGTTTAGCTGGAAACACCATATATTTT | CASSYSQGLAGNTIYF
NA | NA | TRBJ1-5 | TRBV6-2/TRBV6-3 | TGTGCCAGCAGTGCACTCGGGGGCAATCAGCCCCAGCATTTT | CASSALGGNQPQHF
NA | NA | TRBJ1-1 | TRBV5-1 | TGCGCCAGCAGCTGGGGACATAAGAACACTGAAGCTTTCTTT | CASSWGHKNTEAFF
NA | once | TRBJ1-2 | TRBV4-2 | TGTGCCAGCAGCCAAGACGGAAGCTATGGCTACACCTTC | CASSQDGSYGYTF
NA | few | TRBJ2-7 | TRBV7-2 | TGTGCCAGCAGCTTTCAGGCCTCCTACGAGCAGTACTTC | CASSFQASYEQYF
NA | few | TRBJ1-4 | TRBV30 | TGTGCCTGGAGCGGGACGGAGAATGAAAAACTGTTTTTT | CAWSGTENEKLFF
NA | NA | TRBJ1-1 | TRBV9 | TGTGCCAGCAGCGAGATCCCGGGCACTGAAGCTTTCTTT | CASSEIPGTEAFF
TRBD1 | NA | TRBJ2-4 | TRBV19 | TGTGCCAGTAGTTCGGATTGGGGACAGCAAAACATTCAGTACTTC | CASSSDWGQQNIQYF
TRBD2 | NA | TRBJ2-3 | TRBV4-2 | TGTGCCAGCAGCCCTAGCGGGGGGAGCACAGATACGCAGTATTTT | CASSPSGGSTDTQYF
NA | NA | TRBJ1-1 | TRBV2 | TGTGCCAGCAGAAGAGGGTTTGGAACTGAAGCTTTCTTT | CASRRGFGTEAFF
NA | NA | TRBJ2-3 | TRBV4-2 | TGTGCCAGTGGGTCAGATACGCAGTATTTT | CASGSDTQYF
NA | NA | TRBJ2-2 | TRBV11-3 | TGTGCCAGCAGCTCTACCCTGGGTACCGGGGAGCTGTTTTTT | CASSSTLGTGELFF
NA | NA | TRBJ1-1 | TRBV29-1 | TGCAGCGTTGAAGGGGGAACCAACACTGAAGCTTTCTTT | CSVEGGTNTEAFF
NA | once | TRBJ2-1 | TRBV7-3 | TGTGCCAGCAGCTTAAGGGCTAGCGCCGATGAGCAGTTCTTC | CASSLRASADEQFF
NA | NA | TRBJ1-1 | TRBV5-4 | TGTGCCAGCAGCTTAGGACAGTACGAAGCTTTCTTT | CASSLGQYEAFF
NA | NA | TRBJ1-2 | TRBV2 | TGTGCCAGCAGTGAAGCGCGGCTGATGAGCTACACCTTC | CASSEARLMSYTF
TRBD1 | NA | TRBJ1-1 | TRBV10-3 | TGTGCCATCAGCTTCACAGGGGGAACTGAAGCTTTCTTT | CAISFTGGTEAFF
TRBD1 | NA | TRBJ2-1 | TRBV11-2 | TGTGCCAGCAGCGCGGGACAGGGGAACAATGAGCAGTTCTTC | CASSAGQGNNEQFF
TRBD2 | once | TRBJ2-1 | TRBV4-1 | TGCGCCAGCAGCCCACGGACTAGCGGGGGGGATGAGCAGTTCTTC | CASSPRTSGGDEQFF
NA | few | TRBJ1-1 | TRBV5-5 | TGTGCCAGCAGCTTGTCACCGGACACTGAAGCTTTCTTT | CASSLSPDTEAFF
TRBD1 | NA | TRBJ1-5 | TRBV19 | TGTGCCAGTAGCCGGCAACAGGGGGCTCAGCCCCAGCATTTT | CASSRQQGAQPQHF
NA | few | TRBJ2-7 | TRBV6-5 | TGTGCCAGCAGTTCGGGGATCATCAAAACCTACGAGCAGTACTTC | CASSSGIIKTYEQYF
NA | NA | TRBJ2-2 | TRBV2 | TGTGCCAGCGGTAGGGGGGCTGTGTTGGCCGGGGAGCTGTTTTTT | CASGRGAVLAGELFF
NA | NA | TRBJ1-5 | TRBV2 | TGTGCCAGCAGTGATCCCTTATACAATCAGCCCCAGCATTTT | CASSDPLYNQPQHF
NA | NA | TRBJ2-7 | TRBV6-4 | TGTGCCAGAGGGGGAATCATCTTC | CARGGIIF
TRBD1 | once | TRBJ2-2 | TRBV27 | TGTGCCAGCAGTGAAACCGGGACAGGGATCGGGGAGCTGTTTTTT | CASSETGTGIGELFF
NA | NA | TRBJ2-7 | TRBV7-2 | TGTGCCAGCAGCAAAGTTGGGGGGGGCCTTGACGAGCAGTACTTC | CASSKVGGGLDEQYF